This T cell receptor beta chain was captured by sequencing in a study of blood T cell repertoires in COVID-19. For the study at large: Collection of acute and convalescent COVID-19 samples took place in the United States, Italy and Spain. In each case, the material was cDNA or gDNA derived from T cells, B-cell-depleted T cells, or PBMCs.

Germline assignment: CDR1 LNHDA and CDR2 SQIVND (reference sequence). V was trimmed by 5 bases and J by 8 bases, leaving 22 bases between them. The CDR3 is 16 residues long. Per the original methods: Estimates of nucleated cell counts were drawn from the amplification of reference gene primers. Only in-frame clones appear in the TCRdb table, and some are missing; sequencing was by immunoSEQ multiplex PCR. V and J calls and clone size follow that table, whereas D and trimming were derived from the DNA. The sample records around 320,000 clones, 75% to 85% being singletons. The TCR comes from a human donor in a cohort sampled during active COVID-19. V and J are TRBV19 and TRBJ2-1, with D perhaps matching TRBD2 (6 bases). Specimen: peripheral blood. In DNA, the CDR3 is TGTGCCAGTAGTCCTGAGACTAGTCATATTCTGGATGAGCAGTTCTTC. Amino acid sequence: CASSPETSHILDEQFF.